This T cell receptor beta chain derives from a study of blood T cell repertoires in COVID-19. Study in general: Sources were T cells, B-cell-depleted T cells, or PBMCs; the material itself was cDNA or gDNA.

The CDR3 runs to 15 residues. V was trimmed by 0 bases and J by 8 bases, leaving 13 bases between them. Germline lookup yields CDR1 LGHNA and CDR2 YNFKEQ. Data came from immunoSEQ multiplex PCR; TCRdb stores just in-frame clones and leaves some out. The sample has about 170,000 clones; over 90% are singletons. Sequences were obtained from peripheral blood. This TCR was recovered from a man aged 50 or older with acute or convalescent COVID-19. The V gene is TRBV4-2, the J gene TRBJ1-4; tentative D call: TRBD1 (5 bases). The CDR3 reads CASSQDPGRDEKLFF. The CDR3 DNA is TGTGCCAGCAGCCAAGATCCAGGGAGGGACGAAAAACTGTTTTTT.